This TCR beta chain came from a study of blood T cell repertoires in COVID-19 (dated by TCRdb to 2020 to 2022). With respect to the entire study: Samples covering the acute and convalescent phases of COVID-19 were provided by collaborators in the United States, Italy and Spain. The material from the prospective study consisted of cDNA or gDNA derived from T cells, B-cell-depleted T cells, or PBMCs. The dataset comprised deeply sampled blood TCRbeta repertoires from subjects exposed to, actively infected with, or recovered from COVID-19. The repertoires were released in a freely available public database intended as a resource for research on the immune response to SARS-CoV-2. Samples were obtained from the ongoing ImmuneRACE study (first 160 participants) and from about 1,300 subjects provided by 6 global collaborators. The sample metadata nearly always contained a de-identified subject ID, COVID-19 status, age in years and sex. Where available, HLA class I and class II types were obtained from metadata supplied by the sample provider rather than from assay-based typing. Broader findings and caveats from the paper: The amount of clinical and demographic metadata varied by source and participant and was provided uncurated.

Concerning this clone itself: Its antigen is not yet known. No much larger clone exists at a distance of one base, and base qualities are not known.

Whole blood was collected in K2EDTA tubes by collaborating institutions according to the institutions' own protocols. Collaborator samples were shipped for TCRbeta analysis as frozen whole blood, isolated PBMCs, or DNA extracted from either sample type. CDR1 and CDR2, looked up from the germline V gene (reference sequence), are LGHDT and YNNKEL. V and J lose 5 bases and 5 bases, and a span of 6 bases separates them. The CDR3, from cysteine to phenylalanine, totals 11 residues. This entry keeps only the CDR3 DNA: 33 bases, framed from base 1. The immunoSEQ Assay, a bias-controlled multiplex PCR, was used to amplify TCRbeta CDR3 regions from genomic DNA. In the original analysis: Within the assay, amplification of reference gene primers was used to estimate how many nucleated cells each sample contained. To quantify the absolute abundance of each unique TCRbeta CDR3 rearrangement, sequence reads were collapsed and filtered. Productive Simpson clonality was computed per sample as the square root of Simpson's diversity index over productive rearrangements. This immuneACCESS table, as held by TCRdb, lists in-frame sequences with V and J called but not all clones. Of the missing ones, under half trace to an unresolved V gene in checked studies; the others have no known cause. V and J calls and clone size are given by that table; D and trimming were obtained from the DNA. The sample includes over 85,000 clones, with 70% to 90% observed a single time. The ten biggest clones cover 4% to 5.5% of the sample.

The rearrangement joined TRBV3-1 (or the pseudogene TRBV3-2) to TRBJ1-1; a confident D gene designation cannot be given. The clonotype was recovered from a man aged 65 to 79 with acute or convalescent COVID-19. Specimen: peripheral blood. The CDR3 has the sequence CASSSSTEAFF. The nucleotide sequence is TGTGCCAGCAGCTCGAGTACTGAAGCTTTCTTT.